The 25 T cell receptor beta chains below were found in one sample sequenced in a study of graft-versus-host responses after intestinal transplantation. Their recognized antigens are unknown. Only in-frame clones appear in the TCRdb table, and some are missing; sequencing was by immunoSEQ multiplex PCR. This sample has just under 65,000 clones, with over 90% found just once. This specimen consisted of unstimulated CD8+ T cells sorted from spleen or lymph node cells, obtained before transplant. The receptors here all came from a human donor who was the organ donor for an intestinal transplant.

V gene TRBV7-8 combines with J gene TRBJ2-3, with 8 bases aligning to TRBD2. CDR1 is SGHVS, CDR2 FQNEAQ, per germline. The CDR3 contains 19 residues. V lost 3 bases, J lost 2 bases, and 16 bases stayed unmatched. The CDR3 loop reads CASSLSLASGFGDTDTQYF. In DNA form, the CDR3 reads TGTGCCAGCAGCTTGAGCCTAGCTAGCGGGTTCGGTGACACAGATACGCAGTATTTT.

The chain joins TRBV2 to TRBJ2-1; D is uncertain. Germline V CDR1 and CDR2: SNHLY, FYNNEI. The CDR3 is 13 residues long. The V end was cut by 5 bases, the J end by 4 bases, with 9 bases between. Here the CDR3 DNA reads TGTGCCAGCAGTCCGTTTCCGTACAATGAGCAGTTCTTC. Translation gives CASSPFPYNEQFF.

The chain uses TRBV28 and TRBJ2-1, with 9 bases identical to TRBD2. This CDR3 has 16 residues. Per germline, CDR1 MDHEN and CDR2 SYDVKM. V was pared by 3 bases and J by 7 bases, with 10 bases of the junction left unmatched. The CDR3 reads CASSFWVAGEPNEQFF. CDR3 sequence (DNA): TGTGCCAGCAGTTTTTGGGTAGCGGGAGAACCGAATGAGCAGTTCTTC.

V is TRBV28 and J is TRBJ2-7; a possible D gene is TRBD1 (5 bases). V lost 3 bases, J lost 5 bases, and 17 bases lay in between. The CDR3 has 15 residues. CDR1 is MDHEN, CDR2 SYDVKM, per germline. This CDR3 is CASSFVAQAPDEQYF. The CDR3 DNA sequence: TGTGCCAGCAGTTTCGTTGCACAGGCCCCGGACGAGCAGTACTTC. The full variable domain, with the rest looked up from reference TRBV28 and TRBJ2-7, is DVKVTQSSRYLVKRTGEKVFLECVQDMDHENMFWYRQDPGLGLRLIYFSYDVKMKEKGDIPEGYSVSREKKERFSLILESASTNQTSMYLCASSFVAQAPDEQYFGPGTRLTVT.

The chain combines TRBV28 with TRBJ2-1; TRBD1 is a possible D gene (6 bases). Trimming took off 11 bases at V and 2 bases at J, with 16 bases between the two ends. This CDR3 region has 14 residues. Germline-derived CDR1 and CDR2 are MDHEN and SYDVKM. The chain's CDR3 is CASLTGSTYNEQFF. The CDR3 DNA reads as TGTGCCTCCCTGACAGGCTCGACCTACAATGAGCAGTTCTTC.

The rearrangement joins TRBV27 to TRBJ1-2; a possible D gene is TRBD1 (5 bases). Trimming removed 4 bases from V and 1 base from J, with 16 bases in between. The CDR3 loop spans 16 amino acids. Germline V gene lookup returns CDR1 MNHEY and CDR2 SMNVEV (reference sequence). CDR3 sequence reads: CASSSSRHRSNYGYTF. In DNA form, the CDR3 reads TGTGCCAGCAGTTCCAGCCGGCACAGGAGTAACTATGGCTACACCTTC.

This chain links TRBV19 with TRBJ1-2, with TRBD1 as a possible D gene (5 bases). V was pared by 3 bases and J by 7 bases, with 18 bases between. CDR3 size: 15 residues. The V gene's germline CDR1 is LNHDA and CDR2 SQIVND (reference sequence). This CDR3 reads CASSISGLPEGGYTF. CDR3 in DNA: TGTGCCAGTAGTATCTCGGGACTACCGGAGGGTGGCTACACCTTC. The whole variable domain, remainder taken from reference TRBV19 and TRBJ1-2, is DGGITQSPKYLFRKEGQNVTLSCEQNLNHDAMYWYRQDPGQGLRLIYYSQIVNDFQKGDIAEGYSVSREKKESFPLTVTSAQKNPTAFYLCASSISGLPEGGYTFGSGTRLTVV.

This clone was detected only once. This rearrangement joins TRBV9 to TRBJ1-3; no clear D gene. Trimming stripped 1 base from V and 2 bases from J, with 7 bases between. Germline loops: CDR1 SGDLS, CDR2 YYNGEE. CDR3 length equals 14 residues. CDR3 DNA: TGTGCCAGCAGCGTAACTACGGCTGGAAACACCATATATTTT. Its protein product is CASSVTTAGNTIYF.

V usage is TRBV19 and J usage is TRBJ2-7, with TRBD1 identical over 8 bases. Germline V gene lookup returns CDR1 LNHDA and CDR2 SQIVND (reference sequence). Trimming removed 5 bases from V and 6 bases from J; junction bases left unmatched: 9. The CDR3 has 14 amino acids. CDR3 nucleotide sequence: TGTGCCAGTAGTCTCGGACAGGGTCCCCGCGAGCAGTACTTC. Protein product: CASSLGQGPREQYF. The variable domain in full, completed from reference TRBV19 and TRBJ2-7, reads DGGITQSPKYLFRKEGQNVTLSCEQNLNHDAMYWYRQDPGQGLRLIYYSQIVNDFQKGDIAEGYSVSREKKESFPLTVTSAQKNPTAFYLCASSLGQGPREQYFGPGTRLTVT.

This chain connects TRBV19 to TRBJ2-7; 8 bases are shared with TRBD2. Germline values: CDR1 LNHDA, CDR2 SQIVND (reference sequence). This CDR3 comprises 19 residues. J gave up 2 bases and V 2 bases, and 17 bases lay outside the gene matches. CDR3: CASSINCCGRMVLAYEQYF. The CDR3, as DNA: TGTGCCAGTAGTATAAATTGTTGCGGGAGGATGGTCTTAGCCTACGAGCAGTACTTC. Full variable domain (missing parts from reference TRBV19 and TRBJ2-7): DGGITQSPKYLFRKEGQNVTLSCEQNLNHDAMYWYRQDPGQGLRLIYYSQIVNDFQKGDIAEGYSVSREKKESFPLTVTSAQKNPTAFYLCASSINCCGRMVLAYEQYFGPGTRLTVT.

The rearrangement joins TRBV19 to TRBJ2-3; 7 nucleotides agree with TRBD1. This CDR3 is built from 15 residues. CDR1 and CDR2 from the germline V gene are LNHDA and SQIVND (reference sequence). Germline trimming cut 2 bases from V and 3 bases from J; bases unmatched to any gene: 5. CDR3 in DNA: TGTGCCAGTAGTATACGGGGACAGATTACAGATACGCAGTATTTT. Translated: CASSIRGQITDTQYF.

This clone was seen only once. The chain employs TRBV10-3 and TRBJ1-2; 7 nucleotides match TRBD1. Germline V gene data show CDR1 as ENHRY and CDR2 as SYGVKD. The CDR3 is 15 amino acids. The V gene end was trimmed by 10 bases and the J gene end by 2 bases; junction bases not matched to a gene: 13. CDR3 amino acids: CATNVYRGKNYGYTF. The CDR3 coding sequence is TGTGCCACCAACGTTTACAGGGGAAAAAACTATGGCTACACCTTC.

The rearrangement uses TRBV27 and TRBJ2-7, with D perhaps TRBD2 (6 bases). Trimming removed 6 bases from V and 1 base from J, with 10 bases in between. CDR3 length equals 13 residues. CDR1 MNHEY and CDR2 SMNVEV come from the germline V gene (reference sequence). CDR3 DNA sequence: TGTGCCAGCAGATCGGGAGTATCCTACGAGCAGTACTTC. The encoded protein is CASRSGVSYEQYF.

The chain couples TRBV5-8 to TRBJ2-2, with D perhaps matching TRBD1 (5 bases). CDR1 and CDR2 (germline): SGHTS, YDEGEE. This CDR3 is built from 16 residues. The V end lost 4 bases, the J end lost 1 base, and 14 bases lay between the germline ends. The CDR3 DNA is TGTGCCAGCAGCGGACCCTTACAGGAGAACACCGGGGAGCTGTTTTTT. It is translated as CASSGPLQENTGELFF.

The chain is built from TRBV30 and TRBJ2-7; tentative D call: TRBD2 (6 bases). The J call is uncertain, as TRBJ2-1 better fits the DNA end. This CDR3 spans 15 amino acids. Per the germline V gene, CDR1 is GTSNPN and CDR2 is SVGIG (reference sequence). Here the CDR3 DNA reads TGTGCCTGGAGCCCCGGGACTGCCGTCTACAATGAGCAGTTCTTC. This sequence encodes CAWSPGTAVYNEQFF.

The V call is TRBV18, the J call TRBJ2-4; tentatively, D is TRBD1 (5 bases). This CDR3 has 12 amino acids. Germline V lookup: CDR1 KGHSH, CDR2 LQKENI. V was pared by 1 base and J by 9 bases, with 7 bases between. The CDR3 coding sequence is TGTGCCAGCTCACCACACAGGTTCATTCAGTACTTC. Its protein product is CASSPHRFIQYF. Together with reference TRBV18 and TRBJ2-4, the CDR3 gives the full variable domain: NAGVMQNPRHLVRRRGQEARLRCSPMKGHSHVYWYRQLPEEGLKFMVYLQKENIIDESGMPKERFSAEFPKEGPSILRIQQVVRGDSAAYFCASSPHRFIQYFGAGTRLSVL.

J is TRBJ2-5 and V is TRBV4-3; 7 nucleotides agree with TRBD2. The end of the DNA fits TRBJ2-7 better, so the J call may be wrong. The CDR3 totals 14 residues. Germline loops: CDR1 LGHNA, CDR2 YSLEER. CDR3 in DNA: TGCGCCAGCAGCCAAGAGCGGGAGTTGGGCGAGCAGTACTTC. Translated, it gives CASSQERELGEQYF.

The count of this clone is one. This chain joins TRBV2 and TRBJ1-2; possible D gene TRBD1, 5 bases. Trimming removed 2 bases from V and 4 bases from J, with 14 bases in between. CDR1 is SNHLY and CDR2 is FYNNEI in the germline V gene. CDR3 length: 15 amino acids. The CDR3 reads CASSERAQASYGYTF. CDR3 bases: TGTGCCAGCAGTGAAAGGGCACAGGCGAGCTATGGCTACACCTTC.

The chain links TRBV4-3 to TRBJ2-1; 8 bases match TRBD2. CDR3 length: 17 residues. With 1 base clipped from V and 0 bases from J, the junction kept 5 bases outside the gene matches. Germline-derived CDR1 and CDR2 are LGHNA and YSLEER. CDR3 DNA: TGCGCCAGCAGCCAAGCGACTAGCGCCAGCTCCTACAATGAGCAGTTCTTC. Translated, it gives CASSQATSASSYNEQFF.

The chain links TRBV28 to TRBJ2-1; 12 bases fit TRBD2. With V trimmed by 7 bases and J by 6 bases, 7 bases remained unmatched. The CDR3 loop spans 15 amino acids. The germline gives CDR1 MDHEN, CDR2 SYDVKM. The DNA for the CDR3 is TGTGCCAGCACCACGTCTAGCGGGAGGGCCAATGAGCAGTTCTTC. It codes for CASTTSSGRANEQFF.

A single count supports this clone. CDR3 protein: CASSLGTRGEQTQYF. The CDR3 region has the DNA TGTGCCAGTAGCCTCGGGACTAGGGGGGAGCAGACCCAGTACTTC. This chain connects TRBV19 to TRBJ2-5, with 8 nucleotides matching TRBD2. The CDR3 is 15 amino acids. V lost 6 bases to trimming and J lost 6 bases; unmatched junction nucleotides: 12. Per the germline V gene, CDR1 is LNHDA and CDR2 is SQIVND (reference sequence). Full variable domain (rest looked up from reference TRBV19 and TRBJ2-5): DGGITQSPKYLFRKEGQNVTLSCEQNLNHDAMYWYRQDPGQGLRLIYYSQIVNDFQKGDIAEGYSVSREKKESFPLTVTSAQKNPTAFYLCASSLGTRGEQTQYFGPGTRLLVL.

V is TRBV6-1 and J is TRBJ2-7; weak D call: TRBD1 (6 bases). V lost 1 base and J 7 bases, leaving 23 bases between the germline ends. The CDR3 length is 17 residues. Germline-derived CDR1 and CDR2 are MNHNS and SASEGT. The CDR3 sequence: CASSEEGDPFPTWEQYF. CDR3 nucleotides: TGTGCCAGCAGTGAAGAGGGGGACCCCTTCCCTACATGGGAGCAGTACTTC.

V gene TRBV19 combines with J gene TRBJ2-3, with 8 bases lining up with TRBD1. J gave up 1 base and V 4 bases, and 4 bases lay outside the gene matches. This CDR3 is built from 15 residues. Germline CDR1 is LNHDA and CDR2 is SQIVND (reference sequence). DNA of the CDR3: TGTGCCAGTAGTAAAGGACAGGGCGGCACAGATACGCAGTATTTT. Translation: CASSKGQGGTDTQYF.

The V and J genes are TRBV27 and TRBJ2-2, with 8 nucleotides matching TRBD2. The germline V gene has CDR1 MNHEY and CDR2 SMNVEV (reference sequence). V gave up 11 bases and J gave up 3 bases; unmatched junction bases: 8. The CDR3 loop spans 14 amino acids. CDR3 region: CAPRGGSDTGELFF. CDR3 bases: TGTGCCCCCCGGGGGGGGTCCGACACCGGGGAGCTGTTTTTT.

This chain uses TRBV19 with TRBJ2-1; a weak D match, TRBD2 (6 bases). Deletions cut 6 bases from V and 6 bases from J, with 18 bases between. The CDR3 runs 15 residues. Germline CDR1 LNHDA, CDR2 SQIVND (reference sequence). The CDR3 DNA reads TGTGCCAGTAGCCCCCGGAGGGTTGGTTTCAATGAGCAGTTCTTC. Amino acids: CASSPRRVGFNEQFF.